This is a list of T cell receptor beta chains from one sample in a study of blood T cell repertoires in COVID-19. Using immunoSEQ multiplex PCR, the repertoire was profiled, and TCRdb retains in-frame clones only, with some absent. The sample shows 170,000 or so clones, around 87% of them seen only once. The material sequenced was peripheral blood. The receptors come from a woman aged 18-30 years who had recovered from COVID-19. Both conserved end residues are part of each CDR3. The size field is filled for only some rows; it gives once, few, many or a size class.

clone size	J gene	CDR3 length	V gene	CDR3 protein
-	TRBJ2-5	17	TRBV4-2	CASSPPMILAGEETQYF
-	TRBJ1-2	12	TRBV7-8	CASSQTAYGYTF
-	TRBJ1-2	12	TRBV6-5	CASRGQIYGYTF
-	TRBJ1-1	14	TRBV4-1	CASSQEAGAVEAFF
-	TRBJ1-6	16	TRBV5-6	CASSLGGRQGFSPLHF
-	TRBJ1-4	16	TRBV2	CASKKDRTPTNEKLFF
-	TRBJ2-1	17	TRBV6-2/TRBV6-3	CASSFGTSGSGYNEQFF
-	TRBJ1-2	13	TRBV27	CASSTTGVYGYTF
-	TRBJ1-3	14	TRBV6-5	CASSYEGSGNTIYF
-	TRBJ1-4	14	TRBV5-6	CASSDEGADEKLFF
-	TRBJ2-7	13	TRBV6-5	CASRGQGPYEQYF
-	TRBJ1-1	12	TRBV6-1	CASSEGQGTAFF
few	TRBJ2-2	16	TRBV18	CASSSYGQGATGELFF
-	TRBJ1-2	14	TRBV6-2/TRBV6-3	CASSQGTGNYGYTF
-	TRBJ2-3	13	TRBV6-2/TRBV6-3	CASSRTSGDTQYF
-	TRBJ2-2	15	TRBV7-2	CASSSGGVSTGELFF
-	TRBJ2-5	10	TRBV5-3	CARSLPFPHF
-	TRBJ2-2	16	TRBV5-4	CASSNSGTGGSGELFF
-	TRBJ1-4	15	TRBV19	CASSMGRLLSHGLFF
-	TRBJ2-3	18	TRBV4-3	CASSQEDSGRAITDTQYF
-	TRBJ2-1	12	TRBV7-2	CASSSTGSEQFF
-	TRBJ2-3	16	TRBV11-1	CASSSHSTGARDTQYF
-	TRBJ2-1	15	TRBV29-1	CSVEIAGELYNEQFF
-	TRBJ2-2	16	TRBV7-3	CASSPRTSGNTGELFF
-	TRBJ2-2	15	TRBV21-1	CANHRGRRGTGELFF
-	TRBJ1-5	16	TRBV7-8	CASTPTRIVGNQPQHF
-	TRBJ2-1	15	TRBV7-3	CASSLGTSGGREQFF
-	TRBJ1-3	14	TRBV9	CASSADFPGNTIYF
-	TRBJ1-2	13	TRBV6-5	CASSYSTAYGYTF
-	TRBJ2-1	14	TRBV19	CASAPGSPYNEQFF
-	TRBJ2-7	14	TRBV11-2	CASSLGRGMDEQYF
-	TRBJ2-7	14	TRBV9	CASSMGQGWNEQYF
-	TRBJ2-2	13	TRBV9	CASSLQRAGELFF
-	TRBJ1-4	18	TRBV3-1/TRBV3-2	CASSQDLGLEDTNEKLFF
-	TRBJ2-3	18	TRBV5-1	CASSLDLAGGTSTDTQYF
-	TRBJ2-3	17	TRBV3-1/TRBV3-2	CASSQGVSGVGTDTQYF
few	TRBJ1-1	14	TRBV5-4	CASSLQSGGTEAFF
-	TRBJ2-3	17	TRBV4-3	CASSQDGTSGSTDTQYF
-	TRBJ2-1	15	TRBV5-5	CASSLPGTQYNEQFF
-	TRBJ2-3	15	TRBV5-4	CASSTGLTSTDTQYF
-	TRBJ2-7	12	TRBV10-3	CAIRTGENEQYF
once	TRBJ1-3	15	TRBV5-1	CASSLESAPGDTIYF
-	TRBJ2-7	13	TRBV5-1	CASSPLQGPEQYF
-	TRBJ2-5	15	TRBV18	CASSPLVTAQETQYF
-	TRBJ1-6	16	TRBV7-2	CASSDRTGGFGSPLHF